This TCR beta chain is from a study of blood T cell repertoires in COVID-19. At the level of the study: Some COVID-19 samples were acute and others convalescent; all came from the United States, Italy and Spain.

The CDR3 runs to 20 residues. After removal of 3 bases from V and 3 bases from J, the junction contained 17 bases not matched to a gene. CDR1 is LGHNA and CDR2 is YNFKEQ in the germline V gene. This clone was detected a few times. Participants were aged roughly 18 to 89 years from about 25 US areas. Participant-reported clinical history was the basis for cohort assignment. The data were produced by immunoSEQ multiplex PCR, yet TCRdb's version contains in-frame clones alone and is incomplete. The sample includes approximately 210,000 clones, approximately 80% of them seen just once. This receptor was taken from a man aged 30-40 years with acute COVID-19. The V gene is TRBV4-2, the J gene TRBJ2-3, with 11 bases that match TRBD2. The sequenced sample consisted of PBMCs or T cells enriched from blood (not recorded which). CDR3 region: CASSHHRTSGGFLRTDTQYF. CDR3 sequence (DNA): TGTGCCAGCAGCCATCACAGAACTAGCGGGGGTTTCCTGAGGACAGATACGCAGTATTTT.